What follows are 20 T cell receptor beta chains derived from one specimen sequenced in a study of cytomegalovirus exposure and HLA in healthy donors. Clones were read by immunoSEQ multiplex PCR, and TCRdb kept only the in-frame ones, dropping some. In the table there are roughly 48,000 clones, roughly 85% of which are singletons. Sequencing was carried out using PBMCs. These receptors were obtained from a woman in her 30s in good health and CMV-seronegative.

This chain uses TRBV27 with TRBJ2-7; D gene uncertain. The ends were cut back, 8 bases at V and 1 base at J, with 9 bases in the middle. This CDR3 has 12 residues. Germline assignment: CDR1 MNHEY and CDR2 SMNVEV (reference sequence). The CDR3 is CASAGPSYEQYF. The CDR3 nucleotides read TGTGCCAGCGCCGGTCCTTCCTACGAGCAGTACTTC.

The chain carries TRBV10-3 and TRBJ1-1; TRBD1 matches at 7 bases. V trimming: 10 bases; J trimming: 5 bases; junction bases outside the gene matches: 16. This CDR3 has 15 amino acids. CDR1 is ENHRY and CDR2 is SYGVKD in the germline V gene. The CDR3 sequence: CATQTTGWNATEAFF. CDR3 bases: TGTGCCACTCAGACGACAGGGTGGAATGCGACTGAAGCTTTCTTT.

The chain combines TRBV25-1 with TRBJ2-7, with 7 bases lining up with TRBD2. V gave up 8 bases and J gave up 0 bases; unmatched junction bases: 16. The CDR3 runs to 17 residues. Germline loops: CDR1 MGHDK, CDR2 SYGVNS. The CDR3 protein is CASAGVSTGSSSYEQYF. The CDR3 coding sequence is TGTGCCAGCGCGGGGGTGTCCACAGGATCTTCCTCCTACGAGCAGTACTTC.

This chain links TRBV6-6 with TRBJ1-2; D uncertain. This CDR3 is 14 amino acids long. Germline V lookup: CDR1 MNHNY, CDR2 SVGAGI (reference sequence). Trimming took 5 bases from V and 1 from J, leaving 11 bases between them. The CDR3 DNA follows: TGTGCCAGCAGTCGCCCGTCGGGTAACTATGGCTACACCTTC. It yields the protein CASSRPSGNYGYTF.

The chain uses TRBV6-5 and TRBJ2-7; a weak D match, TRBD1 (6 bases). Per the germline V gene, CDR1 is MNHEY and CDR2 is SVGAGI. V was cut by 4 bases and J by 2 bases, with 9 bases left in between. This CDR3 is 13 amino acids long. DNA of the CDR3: TGTGCCAGCAGTTGGACAGAGACCTACGAGCAGTACTTC. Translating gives CASSWTETYEQYF.

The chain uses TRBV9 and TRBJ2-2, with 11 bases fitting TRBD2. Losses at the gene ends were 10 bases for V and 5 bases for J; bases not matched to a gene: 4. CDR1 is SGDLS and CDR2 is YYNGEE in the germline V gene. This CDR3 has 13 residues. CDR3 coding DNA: TGTGCCTCCCGGACTAGCGGGACCGGGGAGCTGTTTTTT. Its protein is CASRTSGTGELFF.

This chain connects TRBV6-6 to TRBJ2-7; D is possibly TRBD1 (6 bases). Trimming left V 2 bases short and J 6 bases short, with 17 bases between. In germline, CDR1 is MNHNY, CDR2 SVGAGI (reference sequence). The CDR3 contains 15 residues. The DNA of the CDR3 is TGTGCCAGCAGTTACCCCCAACTAACAGGGCCCGAGCAGTACTTC. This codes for CASSYPQLTGPEQYF.

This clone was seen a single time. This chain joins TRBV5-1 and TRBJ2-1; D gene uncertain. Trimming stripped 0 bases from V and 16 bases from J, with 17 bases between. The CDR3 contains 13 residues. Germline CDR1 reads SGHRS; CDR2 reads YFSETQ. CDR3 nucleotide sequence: TGCGCCAGCAGCTTGGAGCCCGCCCTCTCTAATTTCTTC. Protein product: CASSLEPALSNFF.

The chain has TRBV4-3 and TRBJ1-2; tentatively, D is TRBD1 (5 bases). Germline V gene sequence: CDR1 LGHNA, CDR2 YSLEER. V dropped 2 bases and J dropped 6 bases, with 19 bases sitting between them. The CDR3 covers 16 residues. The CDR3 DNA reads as TGCGCCAGCAGCCAATCCCCGGGGGGGGGATTCAATGGCTACACCTTC. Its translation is CASSQSPGGGFNGYTF.

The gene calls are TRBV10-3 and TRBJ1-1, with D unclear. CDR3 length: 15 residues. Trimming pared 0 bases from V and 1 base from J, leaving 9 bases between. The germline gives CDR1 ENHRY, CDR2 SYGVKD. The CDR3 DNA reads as TGTGCCATCAGTGAGTCGGGCCTTGCGAACACTGAAGCTTTCTTT. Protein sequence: CAISESGLANTEAFF.

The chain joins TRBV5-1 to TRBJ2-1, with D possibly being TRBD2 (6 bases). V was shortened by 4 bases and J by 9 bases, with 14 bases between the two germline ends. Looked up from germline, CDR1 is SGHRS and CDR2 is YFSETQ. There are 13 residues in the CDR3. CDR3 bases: TGCGCCAGCAGCCTACTACTAGCCGGTGAGCAGTTCTTC. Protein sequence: CASSLLLAGEQFF.

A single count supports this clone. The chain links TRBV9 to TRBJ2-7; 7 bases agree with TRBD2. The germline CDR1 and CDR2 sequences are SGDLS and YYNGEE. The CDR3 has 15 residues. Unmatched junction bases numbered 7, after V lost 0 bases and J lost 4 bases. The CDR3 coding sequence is TGTGCCAGCAGCGTAGAGGCGGGAGAAACGTACGAGCAGTACTTC. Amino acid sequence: CASSVEAGETYEQYF.

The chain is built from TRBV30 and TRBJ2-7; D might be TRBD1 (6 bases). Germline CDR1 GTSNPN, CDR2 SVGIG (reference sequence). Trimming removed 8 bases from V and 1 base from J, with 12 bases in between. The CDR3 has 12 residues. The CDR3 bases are TGTGCCGCCCTACAGGGTTCCTACGAGCAGTACTTC. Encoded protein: CAALQGSYEQYF. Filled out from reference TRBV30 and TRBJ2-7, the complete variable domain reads SQTIHQWPATLVQPVGSPLSLECTVEGTSNPNLYWYRQAAGRGLQLLFYSVGIGQISSEVPQNLSASRPQDRQFILSSKKLLLSDSGFYLCAALQGSYEQYFGPGTRLTVT.

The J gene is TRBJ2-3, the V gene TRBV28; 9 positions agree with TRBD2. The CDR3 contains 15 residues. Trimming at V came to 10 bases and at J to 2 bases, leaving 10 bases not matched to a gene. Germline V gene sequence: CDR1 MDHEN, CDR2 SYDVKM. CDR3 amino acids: CATLKTSGFTDTQYF. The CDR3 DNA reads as TGTGCCACTCTAAAGACTAGCGGTTTCACAGATACGCAGTATTTT.

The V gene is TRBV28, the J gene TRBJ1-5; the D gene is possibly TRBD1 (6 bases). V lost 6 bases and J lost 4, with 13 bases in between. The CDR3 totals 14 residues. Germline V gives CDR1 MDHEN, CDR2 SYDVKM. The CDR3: CASSSTGFNQPQHF. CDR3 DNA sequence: TGTGCCAGCAGCTCTACAGGGTTTAATCAGCCCCAGCATTTT. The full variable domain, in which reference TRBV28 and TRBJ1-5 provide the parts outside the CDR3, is DVKVTQSSRYLVKRTGEKVFLECVQDMDHENMFWYRQDPGLGLRLIYFSYDVKMKEKGDIPEGYSVSREKKERFSLILESASTNQTSMYLCASSSTGFNQPQHFGDGTRLSIL.

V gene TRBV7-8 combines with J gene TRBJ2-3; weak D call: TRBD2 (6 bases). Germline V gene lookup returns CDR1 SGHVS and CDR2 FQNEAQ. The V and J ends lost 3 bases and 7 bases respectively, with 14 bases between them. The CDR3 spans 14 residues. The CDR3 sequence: CASSLSVLAHTQYF. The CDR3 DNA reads TGTGCCAGCAGCTTGTCGGTACTAGCCCATACGCAGTATTTT.

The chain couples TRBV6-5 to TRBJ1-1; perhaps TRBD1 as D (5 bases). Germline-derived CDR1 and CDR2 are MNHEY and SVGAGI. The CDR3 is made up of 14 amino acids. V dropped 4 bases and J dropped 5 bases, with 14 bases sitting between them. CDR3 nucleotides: TGTGCCAGCAGTTCCGACAGATGGTGGACTGAAGCTTTCTTT. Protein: CASSSDRWWTEAFF.

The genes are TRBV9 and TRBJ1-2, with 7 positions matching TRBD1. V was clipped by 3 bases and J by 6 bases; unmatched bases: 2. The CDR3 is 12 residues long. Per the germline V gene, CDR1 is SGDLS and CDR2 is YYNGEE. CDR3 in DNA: TGTGCCAGCAGCGGAACAGGGGATGGCTACACCTTC. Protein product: CASSGTGDGYTF. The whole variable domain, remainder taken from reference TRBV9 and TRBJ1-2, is DSGVTQTPKHLITATGQRVTLRCSPRSGDLSVYWYQQSLDQGLQFLIQYYNGEERAKGNILERFSAQQFPDLHSELNLSSLELGDSALYFCASSGTGDGYTFGSGTRLTVV.

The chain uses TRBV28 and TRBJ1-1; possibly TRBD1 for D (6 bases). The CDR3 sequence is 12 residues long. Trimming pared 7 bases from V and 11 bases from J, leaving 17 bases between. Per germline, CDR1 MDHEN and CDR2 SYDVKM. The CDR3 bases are TGTGCCAGCACCCCGGGGGGACATGAGGCTTTCTTT. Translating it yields CASTPGGHEAFF.

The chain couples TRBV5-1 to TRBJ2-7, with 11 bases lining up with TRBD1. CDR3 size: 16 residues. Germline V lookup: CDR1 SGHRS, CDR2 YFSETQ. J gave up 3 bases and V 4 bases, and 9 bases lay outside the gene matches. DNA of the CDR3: TGCGCCAGCAGCGCTACCGGGACAGGGGGTTTCTACGAGCAGTACTTC. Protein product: CASSATGTGGFYEQYF.